This T cell receptor (beta chain) was recorded in a study of T cell responses to AZD1222 COVID-19 vaccine. General observations from the study: In a largely white British group with more females than males, clonal diversity was possibly underestimated. At baseline, seropositivity was found in only 6 or 7 AZD1222 recipients. Dominant CD4 TCR responses targeted spike regions 160-218 and 743-854.

CDR1 is SEHNR and CDR2 is FQNEAQ in the germline V gene (reference sequence). CDR3 length: 14 residues. V shed 2 bases and J shed 4 bases, with 10 bases lying between them. In regard to this clone: Its antigen remains unknown.

Here immunoSEQ multiplex PCR was the method, and the copy in TCRdb shows in-frame clones only, minus some. The repertoire includes about 95,000 clones, less than 90% of them detected once, and 3.5% to 4% sits in the top ten. The receptor was isolated from an adult in good health. The gene calls are TRBV7-9 and TRBJ2-3; D call uncertain. This sample comprised peripheral blood, obtained on day 0 of AZD1222 vaccination. Here the CDR3 reads CASSLTQVADTQYF. The CDR3 nucleotides read TGTGCCAGCAGCTTAACGCAGGTGGCAGATACGCAGTATTTT.